Shown below are 5 T cell receptor beta chains from a single sample sequenced in a study of blood T cell repertoires in COVID-19. This table comes from immunoSEQ multiplex PCR, and its TCRdb copy is limited to in-frame clones, with some not included. The sample holds 200,000 to 300,000 clones, about 87% seen once. The source material was peripheral blood. The receptor source for this set is a woman aged 60-70 years with COVID-19, enrolled during active disease.

J is TRBJ1-1 and V is TRBV19; D is perhaps TRBD1 (5 bases). V gave up 4 bases and J gave up 3 bases, with 15 bases separating them. The CDR3 totals 15 residues. Germline V CDR1 and CDR2: LNHDA, SQIVND (reference sequence). The CDR3 bases are TGTGCCAGTAGTACAACCCCCGGGGGGGACACTGAAGCTTTCTTT. Protein sequence: CASSTTPGGDTEAFF.

V gene TRBV6-5 combines with J gene TRBJ2-7; 7 bases map to TRBD1. Germline V gives CDR1 MNHEY, CDR2 SVGAGI. The CDR3 totals 14 residues. V lost 6 bases to trimming and J lost 0 bases; unmatched junction nucleotides: 5. CDR3 loop: CASRTGQVSYEQYF. The CDR3 DNA sequence: TGTGCCAGCAGAACCGGACAGGTCTCCTACGAGCAGTACTTC.

This clone was observed a handful of times. The chain carries TRBV20-1 and TRBJ2-7; D gene ambiguous. CDR1 is DFQATT and CDR2 is SNEGSKA in the germline V gene (reference sequence). Trimming stripped 2 bases from V and 7 bases from J, with 6 bases between. The CDR3 contains 10 residues. The CDR3 bases are TGCAGTGCTAGAACACGAGAGCAGTACTTC. Protein product: CSARTREQYF.

This sequence joins TRBV11-3 and TRBJ2-1; a weak D match, TRBD2 (7 bases). The germline CDR1 and CDR2 sequences are SGHNT and YENEEA. V lost 5 bases and J lost 8, with 13 bases in between. The CDR3 contains 13 residues. CDR3 bases: TGTGCCAGCAGCCACCGGGGGGCGGATGAGCAGTTCTTC. Translating gives CASSHRGADEQFF.

This sequence joins TRBV10-3 and TRBJ2-3; 9 bases agree with TRBD2. In germline, CDR1 is ENHRY, CDR2 SYGVKD. After removal of 8 bases from V and 5 bases from J, the junction contained 11 bases not matched to a gene. This CDR3 is built from 15 residues. The CDR3 bases are TGTGCCATCTCCCCGTCTAGCGGGAATGGAGATACGCAGTATTTT. It yields the protein CAISPSSGNGDTQYF.